This T cell receptor beta chain originates from a study of control samples from healthy donors and cancer patients. Libraries were prepared by immunoSEQ multiplex PCR; TCRdb keeps only in-frame clonotypes and omits some of them. The sample has around 100,000 clones; about 90% are singletons. This clone was seen a single time. The germline gives CDR1 LNHDA, CDR2 SQIVND (reference sequence). The germline V and J ends were trimmed by 4 bases and 5 bases, with 23 bases remaining between them. This CDR3 has 17 residues. The source is a woman between 50 and 59 years old in good health. V usage is TRBV19 and J usage is TRBJ1-1, with D possibly matching TRBD1 (6 bases). The material sequenced was blood. CDR3 amino acids: CASSTKIPGQWETEAFF. CDR3 DNA: TGTGCCAGTAGTACTAAGATACCGGGACAATGGGAGACTGAAGCTTTCTTT.